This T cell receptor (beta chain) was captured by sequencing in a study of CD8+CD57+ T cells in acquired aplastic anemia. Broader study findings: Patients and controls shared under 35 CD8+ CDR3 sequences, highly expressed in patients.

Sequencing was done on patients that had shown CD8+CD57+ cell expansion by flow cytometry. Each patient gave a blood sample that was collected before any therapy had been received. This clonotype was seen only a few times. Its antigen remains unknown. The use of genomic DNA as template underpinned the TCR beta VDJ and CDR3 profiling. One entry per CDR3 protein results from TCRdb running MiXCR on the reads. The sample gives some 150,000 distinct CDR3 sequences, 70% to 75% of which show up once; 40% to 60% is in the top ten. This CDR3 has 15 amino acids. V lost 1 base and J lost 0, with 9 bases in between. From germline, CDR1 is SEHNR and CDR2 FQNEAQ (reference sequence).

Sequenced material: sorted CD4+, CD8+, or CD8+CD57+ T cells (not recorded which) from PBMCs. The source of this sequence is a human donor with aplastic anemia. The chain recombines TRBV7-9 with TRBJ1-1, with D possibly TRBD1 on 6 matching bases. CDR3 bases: TGTGCCAGCAGCTTAGGAAGGGGGATGAACACTGAAGCTTTCTTT. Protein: CASSLGRGMNTEAFF.